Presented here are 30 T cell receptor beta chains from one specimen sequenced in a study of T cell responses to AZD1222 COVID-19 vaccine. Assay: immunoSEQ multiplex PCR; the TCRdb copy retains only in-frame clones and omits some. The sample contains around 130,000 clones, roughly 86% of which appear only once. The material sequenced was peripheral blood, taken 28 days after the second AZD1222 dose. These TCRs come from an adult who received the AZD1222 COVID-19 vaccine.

This chain's CDR3 is CAISESGGVGYTF. The CDR3 DNA reads as TGTGCCATCAGTGAGTCGGGCGGAGTAGGCTACACCTTC. This chain links TRBV10-3 with TRBJ1-2; D is unresolved. This CDR3 contains 13 residues. Germline values: CDR1 ENHRY, CDR2 SYGVKD. The V end lost 0 bases, the J end lost 8 bases, and 10 bases lay between the germline ends.

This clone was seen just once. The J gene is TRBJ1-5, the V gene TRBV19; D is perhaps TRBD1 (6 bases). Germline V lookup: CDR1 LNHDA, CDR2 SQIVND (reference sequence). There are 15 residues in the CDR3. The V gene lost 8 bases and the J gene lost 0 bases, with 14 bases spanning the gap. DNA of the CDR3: TGTGCCAGTTGTTCGGGACACAATAGCAATCAGCCCCAGCATTTT. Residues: CASCSGHNSNQPQHF.

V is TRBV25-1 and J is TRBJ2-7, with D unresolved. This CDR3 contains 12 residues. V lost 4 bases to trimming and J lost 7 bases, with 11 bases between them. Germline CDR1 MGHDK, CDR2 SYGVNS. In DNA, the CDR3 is TGTGCCAGCAGTGTGTGGGGTGAAGAGCAGTACTTC. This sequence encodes CASSVWGEEQYF.

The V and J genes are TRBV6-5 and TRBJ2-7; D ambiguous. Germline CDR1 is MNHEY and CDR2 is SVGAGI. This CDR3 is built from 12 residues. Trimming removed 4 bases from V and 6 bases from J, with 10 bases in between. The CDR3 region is CASSSPASEQYF. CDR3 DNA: TGTGCCAGCAGTTCCCCAGCCAGCGAGCAGTACTTC.

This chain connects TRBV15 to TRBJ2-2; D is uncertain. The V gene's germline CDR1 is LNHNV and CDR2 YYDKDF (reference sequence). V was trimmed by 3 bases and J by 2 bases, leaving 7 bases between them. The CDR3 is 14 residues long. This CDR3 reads CATSSGLNTGELFF. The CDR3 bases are TGTGCCACCAGCAGTGGCCTTAACACCGGGGAGCTGTTTTTT.

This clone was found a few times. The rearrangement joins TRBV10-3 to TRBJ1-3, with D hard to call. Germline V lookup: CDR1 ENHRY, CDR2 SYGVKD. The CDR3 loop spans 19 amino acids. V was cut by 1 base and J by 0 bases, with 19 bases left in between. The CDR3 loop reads CAISEFFIAGGYSGNTIYF. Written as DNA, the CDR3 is TGTGCCATCAGTGAGTTTTTTATTGCGGGCGGATACTCTGGAAACACCATATATTTT.

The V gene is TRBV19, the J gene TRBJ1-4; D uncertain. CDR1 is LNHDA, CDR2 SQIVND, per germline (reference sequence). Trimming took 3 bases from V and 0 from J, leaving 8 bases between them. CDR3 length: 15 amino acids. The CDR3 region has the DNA TGTGCCAGTAGTATTCTACTAGCAACTAATGAAAAACTGTTTTTT. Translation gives CASSILLATNEKLFF.

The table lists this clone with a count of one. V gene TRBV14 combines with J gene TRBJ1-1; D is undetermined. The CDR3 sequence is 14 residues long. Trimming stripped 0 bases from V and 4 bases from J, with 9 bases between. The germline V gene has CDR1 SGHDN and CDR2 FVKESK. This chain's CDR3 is CASSQERGITEAFF. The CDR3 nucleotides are TGTGCCAGCAGCCAAGAACGGGGTATCACTGAAGCTTTCTTT. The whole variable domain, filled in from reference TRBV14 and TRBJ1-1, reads EAGVTQFPSHSVIEKGQTVTLRCDPISGHDNLYWYRRVMGKEIKFLLHFVKESKQDESGMPNNRFLAERTGGTYSTLKVQPAELEDSGVYFCASSQERGITEAFFGQGTRLTVV.

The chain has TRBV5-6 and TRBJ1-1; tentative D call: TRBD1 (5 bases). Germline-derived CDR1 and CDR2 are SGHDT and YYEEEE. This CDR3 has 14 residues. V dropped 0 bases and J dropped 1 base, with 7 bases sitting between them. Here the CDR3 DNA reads TGTGCCAGCAGCTTGGCGGGGGGGAACACTGAAGCTTTCTTT. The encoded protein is CASSLAGGNTEAFF.

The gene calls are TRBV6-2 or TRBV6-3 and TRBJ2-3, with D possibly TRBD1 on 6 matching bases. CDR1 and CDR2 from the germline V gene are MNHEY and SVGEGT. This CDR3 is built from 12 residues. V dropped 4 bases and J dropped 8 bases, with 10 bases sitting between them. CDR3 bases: TGTGCCAGCAGTTTAACAGGGACTACGCAGTATTTT. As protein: CASSLTGTTQYF.

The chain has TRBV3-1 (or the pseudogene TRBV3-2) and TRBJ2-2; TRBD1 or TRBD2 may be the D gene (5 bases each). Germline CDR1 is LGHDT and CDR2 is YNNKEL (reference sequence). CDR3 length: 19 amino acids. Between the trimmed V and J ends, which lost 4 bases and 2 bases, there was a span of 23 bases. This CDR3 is CASSPYSGTPRPNTGELFF. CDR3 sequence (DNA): TGTGCCAGCAGCCCCTATTCCGGGACGCCCCGGCCCAACACCGGGGAGCTGTTTTTT.

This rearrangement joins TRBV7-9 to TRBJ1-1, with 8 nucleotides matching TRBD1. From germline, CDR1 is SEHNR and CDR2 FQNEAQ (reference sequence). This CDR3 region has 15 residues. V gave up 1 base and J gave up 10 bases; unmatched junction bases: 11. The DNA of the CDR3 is TGTGCCAGCAGCTTAGGGGGACAGGAGGTGGTTGGAGCTTTCTTT. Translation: CASSLGGQEVVGAFF.

The CDR3 DNA is TGCGCCAGCAGCCAAGTTAACTCCCGGGGCACTGAAGCTTTCTTT. Residues: CASSQVNSRGTEAFF. The J gene is TRBJ1-1, the V gene TRBV4-3; D is uncertain. In germline, CDR1 is LGHNA, CDR2 YSLEER. Trimming shortened V by 1 base and J by 4 bases, and 13 bases separated the two germline ends. The CDR3 length is 15 residues.

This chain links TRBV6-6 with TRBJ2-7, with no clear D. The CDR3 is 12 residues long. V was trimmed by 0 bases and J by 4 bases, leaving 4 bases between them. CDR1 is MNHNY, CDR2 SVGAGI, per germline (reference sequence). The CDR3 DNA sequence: TGTGCCAGCAGTTACTCGCGGTACGAGCAGTACTTC. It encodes CASSYSRYEQYF.

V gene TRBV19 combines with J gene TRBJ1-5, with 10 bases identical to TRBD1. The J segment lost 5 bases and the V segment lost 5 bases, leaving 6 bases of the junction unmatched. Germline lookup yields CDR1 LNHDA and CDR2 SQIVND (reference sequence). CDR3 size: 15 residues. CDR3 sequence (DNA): TGTGCCAGTAGTCCCGGGACAGGGGCGTATCAGCCCCAGCATTTT. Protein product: CASSPGTGAYQPQHF.

CDR3 in DNA: TGTGCCAGCAGCCATTACGGCAACCAAGAGACCCAGTACTTC. It encodes CASSHYGNQETQYF. The chain employs TRBV13 and TRBJ2-5; D is unclear. Germline V gene data show CDR1 as PRHDT and CDR2 as FYEKMQ (reference sequence). CDR3 size: 14 residues. Trimming removed 5 bases at V and 0 bases at J, with 10 bases between.

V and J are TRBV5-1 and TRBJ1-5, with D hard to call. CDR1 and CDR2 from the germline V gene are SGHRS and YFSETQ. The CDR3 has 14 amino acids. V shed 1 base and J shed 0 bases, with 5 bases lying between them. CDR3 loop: CASSLRISNQPQHF. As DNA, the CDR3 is TGCGCCAGCAGCTTGAGGATTAGCAATCAGCCCCAGCATTTT.

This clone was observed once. The CDR3 DNA sequence: TGTGCCAGCAGCCAAGGATCCCCCCCCGAGCAGTACTTC. It encodes CASSQGSPPEQYF. The genes are TRBV3-1 (or the pseudogene TRBV3-2) and TRBJ2-7; D ambiguous. The V end lost 1 base, the J end lost 6 bases, and 10 bases lay between the germline ends. The CDR3 runs 13 residues. Germline values: CDR1 LGHDT, CDR2 YNNKEL (reference sequence).

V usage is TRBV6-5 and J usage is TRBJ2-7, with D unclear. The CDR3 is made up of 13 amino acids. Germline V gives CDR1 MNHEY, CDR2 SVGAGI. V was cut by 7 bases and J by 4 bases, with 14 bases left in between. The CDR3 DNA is TGTGCCAGCAAGGACCGAGGAATGTACGAGCAGTACTTC. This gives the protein CASKDRGMYEQYF.

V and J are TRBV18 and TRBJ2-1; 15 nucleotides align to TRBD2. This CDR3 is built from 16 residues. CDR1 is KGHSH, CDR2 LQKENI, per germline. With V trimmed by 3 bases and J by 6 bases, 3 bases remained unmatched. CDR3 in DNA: TGTGCCAGCTCACCTCCGGGACTAGCGGGGGGCAATGAGCAGTTCTTC. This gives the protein CASSPPGLAGGNEQFF.

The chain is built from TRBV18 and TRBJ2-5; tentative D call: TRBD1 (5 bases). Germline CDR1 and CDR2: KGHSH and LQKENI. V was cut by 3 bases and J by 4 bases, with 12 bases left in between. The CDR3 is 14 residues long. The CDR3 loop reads CASSPDSVRETQYF. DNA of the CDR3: TGTGCCAGCTCACCTGACAGTGTAAGAGAGACCCAGTACTTC.

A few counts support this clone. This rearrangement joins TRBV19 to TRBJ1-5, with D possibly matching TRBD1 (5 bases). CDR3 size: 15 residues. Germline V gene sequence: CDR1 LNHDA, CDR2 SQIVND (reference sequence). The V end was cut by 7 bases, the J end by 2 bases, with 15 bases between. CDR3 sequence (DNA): TGTGCCAGTAAAAGGGTCGGGGGTGGCAATCAGCCCCAGCATTTT. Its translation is CASKRVGGGNQPQHF.

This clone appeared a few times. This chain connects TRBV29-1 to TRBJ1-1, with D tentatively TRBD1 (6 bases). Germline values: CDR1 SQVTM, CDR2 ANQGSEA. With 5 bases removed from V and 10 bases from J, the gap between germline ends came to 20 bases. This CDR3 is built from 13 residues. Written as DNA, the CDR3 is TGCAGCGTTAGACAGGTTTATATGCAAGGAGCTTTCTTT. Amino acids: CSVRQVYMQGAFF.

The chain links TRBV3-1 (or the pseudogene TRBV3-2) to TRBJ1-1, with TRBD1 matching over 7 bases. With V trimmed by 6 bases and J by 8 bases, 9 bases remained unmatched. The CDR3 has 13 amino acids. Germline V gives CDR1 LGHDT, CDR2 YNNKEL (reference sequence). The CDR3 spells CASSLLQGDEAFF. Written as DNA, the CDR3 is TGTGCCAGCAGTTTACTCCAGGGGGACGAAGCTTTCTTT.

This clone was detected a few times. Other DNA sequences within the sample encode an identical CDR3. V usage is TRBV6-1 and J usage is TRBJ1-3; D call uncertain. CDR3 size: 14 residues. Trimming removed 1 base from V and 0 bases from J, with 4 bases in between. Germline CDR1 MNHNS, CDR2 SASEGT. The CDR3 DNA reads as TGTGCCAGCAGTGAAGGCAGCTCTGGAAACACCATATATTTT. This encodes CASSEGSSGNTIYF.

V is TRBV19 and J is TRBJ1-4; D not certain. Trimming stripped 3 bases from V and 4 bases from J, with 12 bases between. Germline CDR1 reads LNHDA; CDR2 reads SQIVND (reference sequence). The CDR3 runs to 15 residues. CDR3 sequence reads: CASSIIDLGNEKLFF. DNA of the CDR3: TGTGCCAGTAGTATCATAGATCTTGGTAATGAAAAACTGTTTTTT.

The CDR3 region has the DNA TGTGCCAGCAGTTACGACGGGAGGGAGCAGTACTTC. Translated, it gives CASSYDGREQYF. This chain joins TRBV6-2 or TRBV6-3 and TRBJ2-7; 7 bases are a match to TRBD2. The CDR3 contains 12 residues. Germline CDR1 reads MNHEY; CDR2 reads SVGEGT. The trim removed 2 bases at V and 7 bases at J, leaving 2 bases unmatched.

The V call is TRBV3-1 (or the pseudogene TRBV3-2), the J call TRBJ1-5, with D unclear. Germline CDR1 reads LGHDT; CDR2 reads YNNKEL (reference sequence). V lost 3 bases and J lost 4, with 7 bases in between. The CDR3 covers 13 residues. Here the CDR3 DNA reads TGTGCCAGCAGCCATGTATCGAATCAGCCCCAGCATTTT. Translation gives CASSHVSNQPQHF.

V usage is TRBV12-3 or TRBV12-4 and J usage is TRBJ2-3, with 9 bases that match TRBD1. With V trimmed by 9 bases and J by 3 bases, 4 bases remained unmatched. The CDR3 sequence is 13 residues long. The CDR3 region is CASGTGMTDTQYF. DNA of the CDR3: TGTGCCAGTGGGACAGGGATGACAGATACGCAGTATTTT.

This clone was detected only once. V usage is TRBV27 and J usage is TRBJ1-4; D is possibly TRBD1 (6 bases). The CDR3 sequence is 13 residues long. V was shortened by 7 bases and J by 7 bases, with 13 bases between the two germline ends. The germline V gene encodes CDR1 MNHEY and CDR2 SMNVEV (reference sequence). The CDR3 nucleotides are TGTGCCAGCACTACAGGGTCCAGTGAAAAACTGTTTTTT. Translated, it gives CASTTGSSEKLFF.